The subject of this entry is one T cell receptor beta chain. Trimming pared 2 bases from V and 3 bases from J, leaving 11 bases between. This CDR3 comprises 15 residues. CDR1 and CDR2 from the germline V gene are SEHNR and FQNEAQ (reference sequence). These data come from a study of blood T cell repertoires in COVID-19. Overall study context: Both acute and convalescent COVID-19 samples were obtained from the United States, Italy and Spain.

Original handling: By means of reference gene primer amplification, nucleated cell counts were estimated. Sequencing used immunoSEQ multiplex PCR; TCRdb keeps in-frame clones, though not all of them. V, J and clone size are taken as reported in that table, and D and trimming were inferred from the DNA itself. The sample records more than 200,000 clones, roughly 80% being singletons. Sequenced material: peripheral blood. The chain recombines TRBV7-9 with TRBJ2-1; D is possibly TRBD1 (5 bases). The receptor was derived from a man in his 60s with acute or convalescent COVID-19. This CDR3 is CASSLTGDLYNEQFF. CDR3 DNA sequence: TGTGCCAGCAGCTTAACAGGTGACCTCTACAATGAGCAGTTCTTC. The variable domain in full, with the rest retrieved from reference TRBV7-9 and TRBJ2-1, is DTGVSQNPRHKITKRGQNVTFRCDPISEHNRLYWYRQTLGQGPEFLTYFQNEAQLEKSRLLSDRFSAERPKGSFSTLEIQRTEQGDSAMYLCASSLTGDLYNEQFFGPGTRLTVL.